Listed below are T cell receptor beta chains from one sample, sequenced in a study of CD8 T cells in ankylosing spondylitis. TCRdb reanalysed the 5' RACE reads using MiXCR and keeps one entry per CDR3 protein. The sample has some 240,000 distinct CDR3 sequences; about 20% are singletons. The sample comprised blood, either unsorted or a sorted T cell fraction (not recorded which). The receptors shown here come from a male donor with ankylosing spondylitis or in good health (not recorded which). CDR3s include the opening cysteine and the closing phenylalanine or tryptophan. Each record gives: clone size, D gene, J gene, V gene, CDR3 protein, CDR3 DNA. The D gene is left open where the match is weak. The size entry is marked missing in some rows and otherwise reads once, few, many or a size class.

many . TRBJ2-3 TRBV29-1 CSVEGEDTQYF TGCAGCGTTGAAGGAGAGGATACGCAGTATTTT
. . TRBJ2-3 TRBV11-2 CASSSLQGTDTQYF TGTGCCAGCAGCTCCCTACAGGGTACAGATACGCAGTATTTT
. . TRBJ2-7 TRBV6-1 CASSSDYYYEQYF TGTGCCAGCAGCTCGGACTACTACTACGAGCAGTACTTC
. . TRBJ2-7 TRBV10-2 CASTRNPADSSYEQYF TGCGCCAGCACCCGAAACCCCGCGGACAGCTCCTACGAGCAGTACTTC
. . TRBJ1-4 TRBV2 CASSEGGATNEKLFF TGTGCCAGCAGTGAGGGGGGAGCAACTAATGAAAAACTGTTTTTT
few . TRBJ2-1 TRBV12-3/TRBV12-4 CASSVHGGIFNEQFF TGTGCCAGCAGCGTCCACGGAGGAATTTTTAATGAGCAGTTCTTC
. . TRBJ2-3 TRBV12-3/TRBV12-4 CASSLALLDTQYF TGTGCCAGCAGTTTAGCGCTGCTAGATACGCAGTATTTT
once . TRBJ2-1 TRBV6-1 CASSTGYEQFF TGTGCCAGCAGTACAGGGTATGAGCAGTTCTTC
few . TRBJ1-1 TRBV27 CASSPTLRGTEAFF TGTGCCAGCAGTCCGACATTAAGGGGGACTGAAGCTTTCTTT
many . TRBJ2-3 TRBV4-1 CASSHGQSTDTQYF TGCGCCAGCAGCCACGGACAGTCCACAGATACGCAGTATTTT
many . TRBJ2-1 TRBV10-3 CAISVFGGTAREAEQFF TGTGCCATCAGTGTGTTTGGCGGGACGGCCCGAGAGGCGGAGCAGTTCTTC
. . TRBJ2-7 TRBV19 CASSADAETASYEQYF TGTGCCAGTAGTGCCGACGCCGAGACAGCGAGCTACGAGCAGTACTTC
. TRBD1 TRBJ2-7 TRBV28 CASSFSGQGEYEQYF TGTGCCAGCAGTTTCTCGGGACAGGGAGAATACGAGCAGTACTTC
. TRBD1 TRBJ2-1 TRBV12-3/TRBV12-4 CASSALTGGSYNEQFF TGTGCCAGCAGTGCCTTGACAGGGGGCTCCTACAATGAGCAGTTCTTC
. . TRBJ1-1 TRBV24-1 CATRDNMNTEAFF TGTGCCACGCGGGACAACATGAACACTGAAGCTTTCTTT
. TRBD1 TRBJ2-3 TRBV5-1 CASRLTGGETDTQYF TGCGCCAGCAGACTAACAGGGGGCGAAACAGATACGCAGTATTTT
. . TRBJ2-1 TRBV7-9 CASSPLNNEQFF TGTGCCAGCAGTCCGCTTAACAATGAGCAGTTCTTC
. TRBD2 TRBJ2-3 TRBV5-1 CASMVAGGGEADTQYF TGCGCCAGCATGGTAGCGGGAGGTGGGGAAGCAGATACGCAGTATTTT
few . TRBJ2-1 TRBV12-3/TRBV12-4 CASSLIARGSNEQFF TGTGCCAGCAGTTTGATAGCTAGGGGCTCCAATGAGCAGTTCTTC
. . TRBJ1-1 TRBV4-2 CASSQGRQTSENTEAFF TGTGCCAGCAGCCAAGGTCGTCAGACCTCAGAGAACACTGAAGCTTTCTTT
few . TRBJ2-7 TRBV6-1 CASSEVFGRGYEQYF TGTGCCAGCAGTGAAGTTTTCGGCAGGGGATACGAGCAGTACTTC
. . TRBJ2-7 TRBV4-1 CASSQEVRGEQYF TGCGCCAGCAGCCAAGAAGTGCGGGGCGAGCAGTACTTC
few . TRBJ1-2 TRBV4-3 CASSQDVGDGYTF TGCGCCAGCAGCCAAGATGTCGGGGATGGCTACACCTTC
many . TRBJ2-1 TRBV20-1 CSARELEIEQFF TGCAGTGCTAGAGAATTGGAGATTGAGCAGTTCTTC
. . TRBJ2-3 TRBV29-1 CSVDLPGPPVSDTQYF TGCAGCGTTGACCTCCCTGGCCCTCCGGTCTCAGATACGCAGTATTTT
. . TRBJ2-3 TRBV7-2 CASSPHSSGADTQYF TGTGCCAGCAGCCCTCATAGTAGCGGCGCAGATACGCAGTATTTT
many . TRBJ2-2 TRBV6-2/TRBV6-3 CASSRQLSGELFF TGTGCCAGCAGTCGCCAGTTATCCGGGGAGCTGTTTTTT
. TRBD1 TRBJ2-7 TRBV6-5 CASSYSRLRTEGAPYEQYF TGTGCCAGCAGTTACTCACGGCTTCGGACAGAGGGGGCCCCCTACGAGCAGTACTTC
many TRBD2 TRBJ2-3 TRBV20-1 CSARGLTGTSSDTQYF TGCAGTGCTAGAGGTTTAACCGGGACTAGCTCTGATACGCAGTATTTT
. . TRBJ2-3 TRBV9 CASSPWGDTDTQYF TGTGCCAGCAGCCCTTGGGGGGACACAGATACGCAGTATTTT
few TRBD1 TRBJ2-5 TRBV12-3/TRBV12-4 CASSPIGGQKETQYF TGTGCCAGCAGTCCCATTGGGGGACAGAAAGAGACCCAGTACTTC